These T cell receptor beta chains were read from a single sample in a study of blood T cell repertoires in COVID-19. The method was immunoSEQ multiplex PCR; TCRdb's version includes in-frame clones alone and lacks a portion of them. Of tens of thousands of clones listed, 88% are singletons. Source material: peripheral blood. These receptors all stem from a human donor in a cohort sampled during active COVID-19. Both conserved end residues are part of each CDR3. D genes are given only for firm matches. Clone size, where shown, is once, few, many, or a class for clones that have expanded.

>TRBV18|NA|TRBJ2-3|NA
TGTGCCAGCTCAGATACAGTTGCAGATACGCAGTATTTT
CASSDTVADTQYF
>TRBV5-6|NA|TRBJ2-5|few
TGTGCCAGCAGCTCGCAGGGCCAAGAGACCCAGTACTTC
CASSSQGQETQYF
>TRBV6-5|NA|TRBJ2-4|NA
TGTGCCAGCAGTTTGGACAGCCTTATAGCCAAAAACATTCAGTACTTC
CASSLDSLIAKNIQYF
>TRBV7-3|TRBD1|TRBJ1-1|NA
TGTGCCAGCAGCCCCACAAGGGACAGCGCTGAAGCTTTCTTT
CASSPTRDSAEAFF
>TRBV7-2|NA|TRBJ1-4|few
TGTGCCAGCAGGAATCAGGGGCTCTATGAAAAACTGTTTTTT
CASRNQGLYEKLFF
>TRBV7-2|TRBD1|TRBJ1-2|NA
TGTGCCAGCAGGGGGAAACAGGGGAACTATGGCTACACCTTC
CASRGKQGNYGYTF
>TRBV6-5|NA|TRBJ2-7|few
TGTGCCAGCAGTCTGACACTTGTCCTTACTTACGAGCAGTACTTC
CASSLTLVLTYEQYF
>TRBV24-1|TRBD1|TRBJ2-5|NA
TGTGCCACCAGTGACTCAGGGGGCGCGGGAGAGACCCAGTACTTC
CATSDSGGAGETQYF
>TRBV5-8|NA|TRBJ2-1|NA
TGTGCCAGCAGCTTTAATGTCGATGGGAGCTCCTACAATGAGCAGTTCTTC
CASSFNVDGSSYNEQFF
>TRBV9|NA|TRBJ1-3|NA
TGTGCCAGCAGCGTAGAGGGGGACTCTGGAAACACCATATATTTT
CASSVEGDSGNTIYF
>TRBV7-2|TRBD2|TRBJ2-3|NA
TGTGCCAGCTCGACTAGCGGGGGGGCAGATACGCAGTATTTT
CASSTSGGADTQYF
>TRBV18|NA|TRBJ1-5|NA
TGTGCCAGCTCACCAACAGGGAAGGATCAGCCCCAGCATTTT
CASSPTGKDQPQHF
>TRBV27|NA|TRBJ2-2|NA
TGTGCCTCGGGACATGTGGACACCGGGGAGCTGTTTTTT
CASGHVDTGELFF
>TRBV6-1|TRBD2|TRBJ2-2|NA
TGTGCCAGCAGTGGACTAGCGGGGAGGAACACCGGGGAGCTGTTTTTT
CASSGLAGRNTGELFF
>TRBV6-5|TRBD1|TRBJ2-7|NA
TGTGCCAGCAGTTTTCGTCTAGGGGACAGTCACTACGAGCAGTACTTC
CASSFRLGDSHYEQYF
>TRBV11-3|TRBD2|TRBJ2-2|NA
TGTGCCAGCGGGTTTCCTTTCGGGGGGAGGACCAACACCGGGGAGCTGTTTTTT
CASGFPFGGRTNTGELFF
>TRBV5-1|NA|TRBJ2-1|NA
TGCGCCAGCAGCTTGGAGCCCACCTACAATGAGCAGTTCTTC
CASSLEPTYNEQFF
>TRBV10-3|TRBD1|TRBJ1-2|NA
TGTGCCATCAGTGAGTCCCGGGACAGGGCCTATGGCTACACCTTC
CAISESRDRAYGYTF
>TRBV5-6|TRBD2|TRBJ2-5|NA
TGTGCCAGCAGCTCCGAGCGGGGCTTAGGGACCCAGTACTTC
CASSSERGLGTQYF
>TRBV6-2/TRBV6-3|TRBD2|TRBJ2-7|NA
TGTGCCAGCATCCCCGGGACTAGCGGGAGAGGCGAGCAGTACTTC
CASIPGTSGRGEQYF
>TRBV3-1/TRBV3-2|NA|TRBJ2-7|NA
TGTGCCAGCAGCCGGGGAGGTTACGAGCAGTACTTC
CASSRGGYEQYF
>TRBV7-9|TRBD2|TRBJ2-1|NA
TGTGCCAGCAGCCAACCGAGGAGTAGCGGGAGATCGATGAATGAGCAGTTCTTC
CASSQPRSSGRSMNEQFF
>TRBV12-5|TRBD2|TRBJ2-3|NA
TGTGCTAGTGGTTTGTCTCCGACTAGCGGGACTTACACAGATACGCAGTATTTT
CASGLSPTSGTYTDTQYF
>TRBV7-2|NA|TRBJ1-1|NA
TGTGCCAGCAGCCTGTTGGGGGGAGTGAACACTGAAGCTTTCTTT
CASSLLGGVNTEAFF
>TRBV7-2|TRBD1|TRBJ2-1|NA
TGTGCCAGCAGTTACCGGACAGGGGACAATGAGCAGTTCTTC
CASSYRTGDNEQFF
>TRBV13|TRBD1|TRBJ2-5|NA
TGTGCCAGCAGCTCGGACAGGGACCAAGAGACCCAGTACTTC
CASSSDRDQETQYF
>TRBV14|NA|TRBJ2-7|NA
TGTGCCAGCAGCTCTACCTACGAGCAGTACTTC
CASSSTYEQYF